This T cell receptor (beta chain) derives from a study of cytomegalovirus exposure and HLA in healthy donors. Losses at the gene ends were 8 bases for V and 5 bases for J; bases not matched to a gene: 7. In germline, CDR1 is MNHNS, CDR2 SASEGT. The CDR3 loop spans 15 amino acids. It was with 60 Vbeta and 13 Jbeta primers that the PCR ran. Measured with immunoSEQ multiplex PCR; TCRdb has only the in-frame clones, and not every one. The sample lists around 150,000 clones; about 80% were seen once. The material sequenced was PBMCs. This TCR was sampled from a man aged 40-49 years in good health and CMV-seropositive. The V and J genes are TRBV6-1 and TRBJ2-1; 12 nucleotides line up with TRBD2. The CDR3 nucleotides read TGTGCCAGCTCTAGCGGGGGGGCCCGGGACAATGAGCAGTTCTTC. It is translated as CASSSGGARDNEQFF.